A single sample gave rise to the 23 T cell receptor beta chains below, sequenced in a study of identical twins. From the 5' RACE reads, TCRdb called clonotypes with MiXCR, one entry per CDR3 protein. The data show approximately 630,000 distinct CDR3 sequences, just over 7% seen once. This sample also appeared in a second study, on yellow fever vaccine responses in identical twins.

Sample: PBMCs. These receptors came from a woman under 30 in good health.

The gene calls are TRBV15 and TRBJ2-7; D is uncertain. With 0 bases removed from V and 6 bases from J, the gap between germline ends came to 9 bases. The CDR3 has 13 residues. CDR1 is LNHNV, CDR2 YYDKDF, per germline (reference sequence). The CDR3 loop reads CATSRDPGFEQYF. The CDR3 DNA reads TGTGCCACCAGCAGAGATCCAGGTTTCGAGCAGTACTTC.

This clonotype was recorded a few times. The gene calls are TRBV29-1 and TRBJ2-3; 10 positions match TRBD2. The CDR3 runs to 17 residues. J lost 4 bases, V lost 3 bases, and 13 bases had no gene match. CDR1 is SQVTM, CDR2 ANQGSEA, per germline. The chain's CDR3 is CSVELASGSSPPDTQYF. The DNA for the CDR3 is TGCAGCGTTGAGTTGGCTAGCGGGAGTTCCCCCCCAGATACGCAGTATTTT.

This sequence joins TRBV7-6 and TRBJ2-2, with 9 nucleotides matching TRBD1. There are 14 residues in the CDR3. V lost 5 bases and J lost 5; bases outside the gene matches: 3. Germline-derived CDR1 and CDR2 are SGHVS and FNYEAQ. The CDR3 DNA is TGTGCCAGCAGCCCGACAGGGGGAACCGGGGAGCTGTTTTTT. This gives the protein CASSPTGGTGELFF. Variable domain in full (rest from reference TRBV7-6 and TRBJ2-2): GAGVSQSPRYKVTKRGQDVALRCDPISGHVSLYWYRQALGQGPEFLTYFNYEAQQDKSGLPNDRFSAERPEGSISTLTIQRTEQRDSAMYRCASSPTGGTGELFFGEGSRLTVL.

This clonotype has more than one count but fewer than ten. The chain is built from TRBV29-1 and TRBJ2-1, with TRBD1 matching over 7 bases. Germline V lookup: CDR1 SQVTM, CDR2 ANQGSEA. Trimming at V came to 6 bases and at J to 4 bases, leaving 6 bases not matched to a gene. The CDR3 has 13 residues. As DNA, the CDR3 is TGCAGCGTCGACGGGACAGCATACAATGAGCAGTTCTTC. Amino acids: CSVDGTAYNEQFF.

The CDR3 DNA is TGTGCCAGCAGTTACGGGACCGGCTCCTACAATGAGCAGTTCTTC. As protein: CASSYGTGSYNEQFF. The chain recombines TRBV6-5 with TRBJ2-1, with D perhaps given as TRBD1 or TRBD2 (5 bases each). V gave up 2 bases and J gave up 0 bases, with 8 bases separating them. The germline V gene encodes CDR1 MNHEY and CDR2 SVGAGI. The CDR3 is 15 amino acids.

Ten or more counts support this clonotype. The chain carries TRBV12-3 or TRBV12-4 and TRBJ2-7; D unclear. Trimming cost V 5 bases and J 3 bases, with 11 bases left between them. This CDR3 comprises 13 residues. The CDR3 loop reads CASSATEVYEQYF. The CDR3 DNA is TGTGCCAGCAGTGCTACGGAAGTCTACGAGCAGTACTTC.

In its sample, this clonotype was seen a few times. J is TRBJ2-1 and V is TRBV14; D may be TRBD1 (6 bases). Germline CDR1 and CDR2: SGHDN and FVKESK. Deletions cut 4 bases from V and 7 bases from J, with 14 bases between. The CDR3 runs to 14 residues. CDR3 nucleotide sequence: TGTGCCAGCAGCCCAAGGTATACAGGGAATGAGCAGTTCTTC. Translation gives CASSPRYTGNEQFF.

The chain recombines TRBV5-6 with TRBJ1-1; D is ambiguous. CDR3 length: 15 residues. Trimming left V 4 bases short and J 4 bases short, with 17 bases between. Germline CDR1 is SGHDT and CDR2 is YYEEEE. CDR3 amino acids: CASSLKLRLRTEAFF. The CDR3 nucleotides are TGTGCCAGCAGCCTAAAACTCAGACTCCGCACTGAAGCTTTCTTT.

The gene calls are TRBV10-3 and TRBJ1-2; 7 bases line up with TRBD1. V lost 2 bases, J lost 4 bases, and 4 bases stayed unmatched. The CDR3 covers 14 residues. The germline CDR1 and CDR2 sequences are ENHRY and SYGVKD. The CDR3, as DNA: TGTGCCATCAGTGAGACAGGGGCGGGCTATGGCTACACCTTC. Amino acids: CAISETGAGYGYTF.

V and J are TRBV20-1 and TRBJ2-3; D might be TRBD2 (5 bases). CDR1 DFQATT and CDR2 SNEGSKA come from the germline V gene (reference sequence). The CDR3 loop spans 12 amino acids. CDR3 in amino acids: CTTGRVTDTQYF. CDR3 bases: TGCACCACCGGGCGGGTCACAGATACGCAGTATTTT.

In this sample, this clonotype turned up a few times. This chain uses TRBV29-1 with TRBJ2-3; D is perhaps TRBD2 (5 bases). This CDR3 has 15 amino acids. CDR1 SQVTM and CDR2 ANQGSEA come from the germline V gene. Trimming cost V 1 base and J 0 bases, with 11 bases left between them. The CDR3 reads CSVEVTGSSTDTQYF. The CDR3, as DNA: TGCAGCGTTGAAGTGACGGGATCTAGCACAGATACGCAGTATTTT.

This clonotype was picked up a small number of times. The chain carries TRBV24-1 and TRBJ1-1; a weak D match, TRBD1 (5 bases). This CDR3 contains 13 residues. Germline V gene data show CDR1 as KGHDR and CDR2 as SFDVKD. The germline V and J ends were trimmed by 4 bases and 1 base, with 6 bases remaining between them. The CDR3 region is CATSEGTNTEAFF. The CDR3, as DNA: TGTGCCACCAGTGAAGGGACGAACACTGAAGCTTTCTTT.

This clonotype was seen a few times. V and J are TRBV20-1 and TRBJ2-3; a possible D gene is TRBD2 (6 bases). The CDR3 extends over 12 amino acids. Germline lookup yields CDR1 DFQATT and CDR2 SNEGSKA (reference sequence). CDR3 amino acids: CMPEGPVDTQYF. In DNA, the CDR3 is TGCATGCCGGAGGGCCCTGTGGATACGCAGTATTTT.

This clonotype was counted only a few times. The chain combines TRBV9 with TRBJ1-1; D call uncertain. V lost 0 bases and J 3 bases, leaving 6 bases between the germline ends. The CDR3 is 13 amino acids. CDR1 is SGDLS, CDR2 YYNGEE, per germline. In nucleotides, the CDR3 is TGTGCCAGCAGCGTAGTTGCTGACACTGAAGCTTTCTTT. Residues: CASSVVADTEAFF.

In its sample, this clonotype was seen a few times. The rearrangement joins TRBV6-2 or TRBV6-3 to TRBJ1-1, with 7 bases that match TRBD1. Unmatched junction bases numbered 19, after V lost 2 bases and J lost 1 base. The CDR3 is 20 residues long. Germline V gene lookup returns CDR1 MNHEY and CDR2 SVGEGT. In nucleotides, the CDR3 is TGTGCCAGCAGTTACGTCGCCCTTGGGACAGCTCAGATCCGGAACACTGAAGCTTTCTTT. Amino acid sequence: CASSYVALGTAQIRNTEAFF.

Only a few counts were recorded for this clonotype. The V call is TRBV5-1, the J call TRBJ1-1, with TRBD1 matching over 9 bases. Looked up from germline, CDR1 is SGHRS and CDR2 is YFSETQ. CDR3 length: 16 residues. The V gene end was trimmed by 0 bases and the J gene end by 4 bases; junction bases not matched to a gene: 7. CDR3 region: CASSLAPTGGGTEAFF. CDR3 DNA sequence: TGCGCCAGCAGCTTGGCCCCGACAGGGGGTGGCACTGAAGCTTTCTTT.

The rearrangement uses TRBV4-1 and TRBJ2-1; 13 bases align to TRBD2. Germline loops: CDR1 MGHRA, CDR2 YSYEKL. There are 17 residues in the CDR3. After removal of 0 bases from V and 9 bases from J, the junction contained 8 bases not matched to a gene. The CDR3 DNA reads TGCGCCAGCAGCCAAGATCCTGGACTAGCGGGAGTCAGTGAGCAGTTCTTC. Its translation is CASSQDPGLAGVSEQFF.

This rearrangement joins TRBV3-1 to TRBJ2-1; D is unclear. V was pared by 1 base and J by 6 bases, with 13 bases between. Germline CDR1 and CDR2: LGHDT and YNNKEL (reference sequence). The CDR3 contains 15 residues. The CDR3 region has the DNA TGTGCCAGCAGCCAAGGGTGGGGAAATACCAATGAGCAGTTCTTC. This encodes CASSQGWGNTNEQFF.

The table lists this clonotype with many counts. J is TRBJ1-2 and V is TRBV24-1; 7 bases map to TRBD1. Looked up from germline, CDR1 is KGHDR and CDR2 is SFDVKD. CDR3 size: 15 residues. V gave up 4 bases and J gave up 4 bases; unmatched junction bases: 8. The chain's CDR3 is CATSEGRGRGYGYTF. CDR3 in DNA: TGTGCCACCAGTGAAGGGAGGGGGCGCGGCTATGGCTACACCTTC.

The rearrangement uses TRBV6-5 and TRBJ2-7, with D unclear. Germline V gene data show CDR1 as MNHEY and CDR2 as SVGAGI. The CDR3 totals 12 residues. V was trimmed by 6 bases and J by 6 bases, leaving 12 bases between them. CDR3 in amino acids: CASSSYWGEQYF. The CDR3 nucleotides read TGTGCCAGCAGCTCCTACTGGGGCGAGCAGTACTTC.

The chain employs TRBV5-1 and TRBJ2-3; no firm D call. CDR1 and CDR2 from the germline V gene are SGHRS and YFSETQ. Trimming removed 1 base at V and 0 bases at J, with 9 bases between. The CDR3 has 15 amino acids. CDR3 in amino acids: CASSLSVGSTDTQYF. The CDR3 region has the DNA TGCGCCAGCAGCTTGTCCGTAGGGAGCACAGATACGCAGTATTTT.

This sequence joins TRBV14 and TRBJ1-2; D remains unclear. The CDR3 spans 12 residues. Germline V gives CDR1 SGHDN, CDR2 FVKESK. V lost 7 bases to trimming and J lost 8 bases, with 14 bases between them. The CDR3 DNA reads as TGTGCCAGCAACACTGGGAGCCTAGGCTACACCTTC. Encoded protein: CASNTGSLGYTF.

This clonotype was detected many times. This sequence joins TRBV5-1 and TRBJ1-1, with D uncertain. V gave up 0 bases and J gave up 8 bases, with 14 bases separating them. There are 14 residues in the CDR3. Germline CDR1 is SGHRS and CDR2 is YFSETQ. CDR3 bases: TGCGCCAGCAGCTTGGTGGGCCAGGCCGCGGAAGCTTTCTTT. It encodes CASSLVGQAAEAFF.